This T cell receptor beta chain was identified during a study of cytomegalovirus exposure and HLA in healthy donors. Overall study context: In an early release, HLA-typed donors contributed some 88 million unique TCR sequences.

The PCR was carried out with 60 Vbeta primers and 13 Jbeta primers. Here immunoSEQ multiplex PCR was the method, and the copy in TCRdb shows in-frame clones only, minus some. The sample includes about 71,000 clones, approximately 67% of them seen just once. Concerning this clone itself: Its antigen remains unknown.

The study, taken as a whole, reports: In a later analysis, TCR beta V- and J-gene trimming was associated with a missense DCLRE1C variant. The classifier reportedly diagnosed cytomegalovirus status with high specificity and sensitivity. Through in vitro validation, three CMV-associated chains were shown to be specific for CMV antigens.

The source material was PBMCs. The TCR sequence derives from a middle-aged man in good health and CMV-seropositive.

CDR3 in amino acids: CASSLTSGGVDTQYF. The CDR3 region has the DNA TGCGCCAGCAGCTTAACTAGCGGGGGGGTAGATACGCAGTATTTT. This chain connects TRBV5-1 to TRBJ2-3, with 13 bases fitting TRBD2. CDR1 is SGHRS, CDR2 YFSETQ, per germline. Trimming removed 2 bases from V and 5 bases from J; junction bases left unmatched: 2. This CDR3 contains 15 residues.